This TCR beta chain appears in the sequencing data of a study of blood T cells in healthy people across ages. Turning to this clonotype: Its antigen is as yet unknown.

General study points: A roughly linear age-dependent decrease characterized TCR beta diversity per million T cells. For the donors, CMV status was unknown and possibly confounded expanded clonotype changes.

Healthy Caucasian individuals from Russia aged roughly 6 to 90 served as donors. PCR was performed a second time for about 7 to 12 cycles using a sample-barcoded 5' primer and a J-beta primer mix. A template-switch adaptor with 12 random nucleotides tagged each cDNA molecule. MiXCR, applied by TCRdb to the 5' RACE reads, yields one record per CDR3 protein. The sample has fewer than 1.5 million distinct CDR3 sequences, 42% seen once. Germline assignment: CDR1 MNHEY and CDR2 SVGAGI. V was cut by 6 bases and J by 6 bases, with 11 bases left in between. CDR3 size: 12 residues. The chain has TRBV6-5 and TRBJ1-1; a weak D match, TRBD1 (5 bases). Sequenced sample: blood. The clonotype originates from a woman between 18 and 30 years old in good health. The chain's CDR3 is CASSRGHSEAFF. As DNA, the CDR3 is TGTGCCAGCAGCCGCGGACACTCTGAAGCTTTCTTT.